This T cell receptor (beta chain) comes out of a study of OX40 agonist ivuxolimab in advanced cancers. This CDR3 has 11 amino acids. Germline loops: CDR1 SGHKS, CDR2 YYEKEE (reference sequence). V was shortened by 5 bases and J by 15 bases, with 15 bases between the two germline ends. Clones were sequenced by immunoSEQ multiplex PCR, and TCRdb holds only the in-frame ones, with some missing. The data contain about 69,000 clones, over 60% of them singletons. This material consisted of CD4+ or CD8+ T cells sorted from blood, taken in a trial of the OX40 agonist ivuxolimab. The chain uses TRBV5-5 and TRBJ2-1, with D possibly being TRBD2 (6 bases). This clonotype was obtained from an adult with an advanced solid tumor such as melanoma, head and neck, liver or kidney cancer. As DNA, the CDR3 is TGTGCCAGCAGGGCGGGCGGGACTCTGTTCTTC. This gives the protein CASRAGGTLFF. The full variable domain, its missing parts supplied by reference TRBV5-5 and TRBJ2-1, is DAGVTQSPTHLIKTRGQQVTLRCSPISGHKSVSWYQQVLGQGPQFIFQYYEKEERGRGNFPDRFSARQFPNYSSELNVNALLLGDSALYLCASRAGGTLFFGPGTRLTVL.